These 15 T cell receptor beta chains came from one sample sequenced in a study of T cell responses to AZD1222 COVID-19 vaccine. TCRdb's table, derived via immunoSEQ multiplex PCR, lists solely in-frame clones and lacks some. The sample yields roughly 92,000 clones, roughly 89% seen once. Here the sequenced sample was peripheral blood, taken 28 days after the second AZD1222 dose. The receptors come from an adult who received the AZD1222 COVID-19 vaccine.

This clone was observed a single time. The CDR3 DNA follows: TGTGCCAGCAGCTCACAGGGTCGGTATGGCTACACCTTC. It translates to CASSSQGRYGYTF. V and J are TRBV7-2 and TRBJ1-2; D is perhaps TRBD1 (6 bases). This CDR3 is 13 amino acids long. Trimming removed 4 bases at V and 5 bases at J, with 11 bases between. Germline CDR1 and CDR2: SGHTA and FQGNSA.

The chain combines TRBV2 with TRBJ1-2; D unclear. With 2 bases removed from V and 4 bases from J, the gap between germline ends came to 5 bases. CDR1 SNHLY and CDR2 FYNNEI come from the germline V gene. The CDR3 sequence is 12 residues long. This CDR3 is CASSERSYGYTF. CDR3 sequence (DNA): TGTGCCAGCAGTGAACGGAGCTATGGCTACACCTTC.

The rearrangement uses TRBV12-5 and TRBJ1-4; D call uncertain. The germline V gene has CDR1 LGHNT and CDR2 FRNRAP. This CDR3 contains 14 residues. The ends were cut back, 0 bases at V and 10 bases at J, with 12 bases in the middle. In DNA, the CDR3 is TGTGCTAGTGGTTTGGTATCGGAGGGCGGAAAACTGTTTTTT. Translated: CASGLVSEGGKLFF.

The rearrangement joins TRBV27 to TRBJ1-2, with D possibly matching TRBD1 (6 bases). Germline V gene lookup returns CDR1 MNHEY and CDR2 SMNVEV (reference sequence). The CDR3 contains 14 residues. Deletions cut 5 bases from V and 5 bases from J, with 15 bases between. The CDR3 protein is CASSVAGAIYGYTF. As DNA, the CDR3 is TGTGCCAGCAGTGTCGCGGGGGCAATTTATGGCTACACCTTC.

This chain joins TRBV6-1 and TRBJ2-4; D remains ambiguous. Germline CDR1 is MNHNS and CDR2 is SASEGT. V shed 2 bases and J shed 0 bases, with 20 bases lying between them. The CDR3 loop spans 19 amino acids. The CDR3 DNA reads TGTGCCAGCAGTGAAAATGGGGTTCGGCAGACGATAGCCAAAAACATTCAGTACTTC. Translation gives CASSENGVRQTIAKNIQYF.

The chain carries TRBV5-4 and TRBJ1-5; D unresolved. Germline CDR1 reads SGHNT; CDR2 reads YYREEE (reference sequence). Between the trimmed V and J ends, which lost 8 bases and 0 bases, there was a span of 12 bases. The CDR3 covers 14 residues. This CDR3 reads CASIRDHSNQPQHF. In DNA, the CDR3 is TGTGCCAGTATCCGGGATCATAGCAATCAGCCCCAGCATTTT.

The chain joins TRBV2 to TRBJ2-5, with 9 positions matching TRBD1. CDR3 size: 15 residues. Germline V gives CDR1 SNHLY, CDR2 FYNNEI. The ends lost 6 bases at V and 1 base at J; junction bases unmatched: 6. The DNA of the CDR3 is TGTGCCAGCAGACTGGACAGGGGTCCCCAAGAGACCCAGTACTTC. This gives the protein CASRLDRGPQETQYF.

Only a few counts were recorded for this clone. A much larger clone lies a single base off, so this may be a read error. The chain recombines TRBV19 with TRBJ1-5; TRBD1 is a possible D gene (5 bases). The germline CDR1 and CDR2 sequences are LNHDA and SQIVND (reference sequence). The CDR3 runs to 14 residues. V was shortened by 4 bases and J by 0 bases, with 7 bases between the two germline ends. The CDR3 region is CASSSQGSNQPQHF. The CDR3 nucleotides read TGTGCCAGTAGTAGTCAGGGTAGCAATCAGCCCCAGCATTTT.

The V call is TRBV5-5, the J call TRBJ1-2; D is ambiguous. The CDR3 has 16 residues. Trimming left V 1 base short and J 1 base short, with 14 bases between. Germline CDR1 SGHKS, CDR2 YYEKEE (reference sequence). The CDR3 nucleotides are TGTGCCAGCAGCTTGAGTACGTCGGAGATTAACTATGGCTACACCTTC. Its translation is CASSLSTSEINYGYTF.

The V and J genes are TRBV6-2 or TRBV6-3 and TRBJ1-3; D not resolved. Trimming took 6 bases from V and 0 from J, leaving 6 bases between them. The length of the CDR3 is 13 residues. The V gene's germline CDR1 is MNHEY and CDR2 SVGEGT. The CDR3 DNA reads TGTGCCAGCAGCTGGGGCTCTGGAAACACCATATATTTT. It codes for CASSWGSGNTIYF.

The CDR3 bases are TGTGCCAGTAGTATTCCGGGAGGCAGGGGGCGCACCGGGGAGCTGTTTTTT. It translates to CASSIPGGRGRTGELFF. The chain employs TRBV19 and TRBJ2-2; a weak D match, TRBD1 (8 bases). The CDR3 runs 17 residues. V was clipped by 3 bases and J by 4 bases, with 18 bases between them. Germline lookup yields CDR1 LNHDA and CDR2 SQIVND (reference sequence). Looking up the rest from reference TRBV19 and TRBJ2-2 gives the full variable domain: DGGITQSPKYLFRKEGQNVTLSCEQNLNHDAMYWYRQDPGQGLRLIYYSQIVNDFQKGDIAEGYSVSREKKESFPLTVTSAQKNPTAFYLCASSIPGGRGRTGELFFGEGSRLTVL.

The V and J genes are TRBV5-1 and TRBJ1-5; D ambiguous. V was trimmed by 0 bases and J by 4 bases, leaving 14 bases between them. Per germline, CDR1 SGHRS and CDR2 YFSETQ. The CDR3 totals 16 residues. The CDR3 loop reads CASSLAYGQLNQPQHF. The CDR3 DNA follows: TGCGCCAGCAGCTTGGCCTATGGGCAGCTTAATCAGCCCCAGCATTTT.

The chain links TRBV5-6 to TRBJ2-3, with TRBD2 identical over 14 bases. The CDR3 loop spans 18 amino acids. After removal of 4 bases from V and 6 bases from J, the junction contained 13 bases not matched to a gene. The germline V gene has CDR1 SGHDT and CDR2 YYEEEE. CDR3 DNA: TGTGCCAGCAGCCATGGAGGAGGACTAGCGGGGGGACGGGATACGCAGTATTTT. It encodes CASSHGGGLAGGRDTQYF.

This chain links TRBV10-3 with TRBJ2-4; 12 bases are a match to TRBD1. The V gene end was trimmed by 8 bases and the J gene end by 0 bases; junction bases not matched to a gene: 23. The CDR3 has 22 amino acids. Germline V gene lookup returns CDR1 ENHRY and CDR2 SYGVKD. The CDR3, as DNA: TGTGCCATCTGGTACCGGGACAGGGGGCTGTGGGTCGGTATAATAGCCAAAAACATTCAGTACTTC. Its protein is CAIWYRDRGLWVGIIAKNIQYF.

This chain joins TRBV4-2 and TRBJ2-7, with D perhaps TRBD1 (6 bases). Germline loops: CDR1 LGHNA, CDR2 YNFKEQ. The CDR3 spans 16 residues. The ends were cut back, 0 bases at V and 2 bases at J, with 14 bases in the middle. CDR3 sequence reads: CASSQDLGQGTYEQYF. The CDR3, as DNA: TGTGCCAGCAGCCAAGATTTGGGGCAGGGGACCTACGAGCAGTACTTC.